This T cell receptor (beta chain) was retrieved from a study of beta chain features in type 1 diabetes. Whole-study results and caveats: Researchers report that Type 1 diabetes patients had moderately but significantly shorter TCRB CDR3s across all four CD4+ subsets.

This clone has only a few counts. Its antigen remains unknown. Trimming removed 5 bases at V and 12 bases at J, with 14 bases between. Germline V gene data show CDR1 as DFQATT and CDR2 as SNEGSKA (reference sequence). There are 11 residues in the CDR3. All of the isolated RNA was reverse transcribed, so expressed TCRB transcripts were sequenced. The assay was immunoSEQ multiplex PCR, and TCRdb's table has in-frame clones only and misses some. The top ten hold 0.0095% to 0.012% of the sample, which has some 330,000 clones, roughly 12% seen once. The gene calls are TRBV20-1 and TRBJ2-1; no clear D gene. The source is a woman between 18 and 29 years old with type 1 diabetes. The sequenced sample consisted of naive CD4+ T cells from blood. The CDR3 DNA reads TGCAGTGCTTTAACGGTTGTTGCGCAGTTCTTC. This codes for CSALTVVAQFF.